The 30 T cell receptor beta chains reported below all come from one sample, sequenced in a study of T cell responses to AZD1222 COVID-19 vaccine. Clones were read by immunoSEQ multiplex PCR, and TCRdb kept only the in-frame ones, dropping some. The sample consists of about 140,000 clones, about 92% of them appearing once. Sequenced material: peripheral blood, taken on day 0 of AZD1222 vaccination. All receptors come from an adult in good health.

The V and J genes are TRBV10-3 and TRBJ1-1; TRBD1 agrees at 9 bases. Germline V gene data show CDR1 as ENHRY and CDR2 as SYGVKD. CDR3 length equals 17 residues. The trim removed 1 base at V and 4 bases at J, leaving 10 bases unmatched. The CDR3, as DNA: TGTGCCATCAGTGAGTATGGGACAGGGACACTTCGCACTGAAGCTTTCTTT. Its protein is CAISEYGTGTLRTEAFF.

The gene calls are TRBV4-1 and TRBJ1-1, with D perhaps TRBD1 (5 bases). This CDR3 is 15 amino acids long. Trimming took 1 base from V and 5 from J, leaving 14 bases between them. Germline V gene lookup returns CDR1 MGHRA and CDR2 YSYEKL. The CDR3 spells CASSQGLSGLTEAFF. CDR3 nucleotide sequence: TGCGCCAGCAGCCAAGGTCTTTCAGGGTTGACTGAAGCTTTCTTT.

V is TRBV6-2 or TRBV6-3 and J is TRBJ1-5; D is perhaps TRBD1 (6 bases). The germline gives CDR1 MNHEY, CDR2 SVGEGT. V was clipped by 2 bases and J by 6 bases, with 17 bases between them. The CDR3 is 16 residues long. The CDR3, as DNA: TGTGCCAGCAGTTACCCCCCCTGGGGGCAGGGTCAGCCCCAGCATTTT. Translation: CASSYPPWGQGQPQHF.

The J gene is TRBJ2-3, the V gene TRBV30; tentatively, D is TRBD2 (6 bases). Germline V lookup: CDR1 GTSNPN, CDR2 SVGIG (reference sequence). The CDR3 runs to 15 residues. The germline V and J ends were trimmed by 2 bases and 6 bases, with 18 bases remaining between them. CDR3 region: CAWSPLATRADTQYF. In DNA form, the CDR3 reads TGTGCCTGGAGTCCTCTAGCGACTAGGGCGGATACGCAGTATTTT.

The chain employs TRBV18 and TRBJ2-1, with a possible D match to TRBD1 (6 bases). CDR1 is KGHSH, CDR2 LQKENI, per germline. The CDR3 is 13 residues long. V dropped 3 bases and J dropped 9 bases, with 12 bases sitting between them. The CDR3 sequence: CASSPDSLAEQFF. The CDR3 nucleotides read TGTGCCAGCTCACCGGACAGTTTAGCTGAGCAGTTCTTC.

This clone was seen a few times. J is TRBJ1-1 and V is TRBV18; D unclear. The germline V gene has CDR1 KGHSH and CDR2 LQKENI. V was pared by 2 bases and J by 4 bases, with 5 bases between. CDR3 length: 12 amino acids. The CDR3 protein is CASSPSGTEAFF. CDR3 nucleotides: TGTGCCAGCTCACCATCGGGCACTGAAGCTTTCTTT.

This clone has only a few counts. This chain links TRBV6-5 with TRBJ1-1; no reliable D call. This CDR3 region has 14 residues. Between the trimmed V and J ends, which lost 6 bases and 0 bases, there was a span of 11 bases. Germline V lookup: CDR1 MNHEY, CDR2 SVGAGI. In DNA, the CDR3 is TGTGCCAGCAGCCCACCCGTCTTGAACACTGAAGCTTTCTTT. This translates into CASSPPVLNTEAFF.

V usage is TRBV3-1 (or the pseudogene TRBV3-2) and J usage is TRBJ2-2; 7 bases are shared with TRBD1. Germline CDR1 and CDR2: LGHDT and YNNKEL (reference sequence). V dropped 4 bases and J dropped 4; count of bases not matched to a gene: 9. CDR3 length equals 16 residues. The CDR3 nucleotides read TGTGCCAGCAGCCCCCTCCGACAGGGTGGCACCGGGGAGCTGTTTTTT. It yields the protein CASSPLRQGGTGELFF.

This rearrangement joins TRBV10-3 to TRBJ2-5; no clear D. Germline V gene sequence: CDR1 ENHRY, CDR2 SYGVKD. This CDR3 spans 14 amino acids. V lost 6 bases and J 1 base, leaving 12 bases between the germline ends. As DNA, the CDR3 is TGTGCCATCAGCTTCCTTGCGGCCCAAGAGACCCAGTACTTC. Amino acid sequence: CAISFLAAQETQYF.

The chain employs TRBV4-1 and TRBJ2-1, with D tentatively TRBD2 (6 bases). The CDR3 contains 15 residues. V lost 0 bases and J lost 13, with 19 bases in between. Germline CDR1 reads MGHRA; CDR2 reads YSYEKL. CDR3 in amino acids: CASSQEPGVGHTQFF. The CDR3 DNA reads as TGCGCCAGCAGCCAAGAACCGGGAGTTGGTCATACACAGTTCTTC.

This clone was detected a few times. The CDR3 DNA reads as TGTGCCAGCAGCTTAGGGGGGCAGGGGAATTCACCCCTCCACTTT. It codes for CASSLGGQGNSPLHF. The chain recombines TRBV7-6 with TRBJ1-6; a weak D match, TRBD1 (6 bases). This CDR3 spans 15 amino acids. With 1 base removed from V and 7 bases from J, the gap between germline ends came to 11 bases. CDR1 is SGHVS and CDR2 is FNYEAQ in the germline V gene. Using reference TRBV7-6 and TRBJ1-6 for the parts outside the CDR3, the full variable domain is GAGVSQSPRYKVTKRGQDVALRCDPISGHVSLYWYRQALGQGPEFLTYFNYEAQQDKSGLPNDRFSAERPEGSISTLTIQRTEQRDSAMYRCASSLGGQGNSPLHFGNGTRLTVT.

The V call is TRBV11-3, the J call TRBJ2-5; 9 positions match TRBD1. V gave up 3 bases and J gave up 7 bases; unmatched junction bases: 6. This CDR3 is built from 14 residues. From germline, CDR1 is SGHNT and CDR2 YENEEA. CDR3 residues: CASSLGQGLGTQYF. In nucleotides, the CDR3 is TGTGCCAGCAGCTTGGGACAGGGCCTGGGGACCCAGTACTTC.

The chain employs TRBV11-2 and TRBJ2-1; D might be TRBD2 (6 bases). CDR3 length: 16 residues. The V gene lost 0 bases and the J gene lost 2 bases, with 11 bases spanning the gap. Germline CDR1 SGHAT, CDR2 FQNNGV. As DNA, the CDR3 is TGTGCCAGCAGCTTAGATCAACCGGGGGCCTACAATGAGCAGTTCTTC. Translation: CASSLDQPGAYNEQFF.

This chain connects TRBV2 to TRBJ2-3, with unresolved D. The germline V and J ends were trimmed by 4 bases and 5 bases, with 4 bases remaining between them. There are 11 residues in the CDR3. Germline V lookup: CDR1 SNHLY, CDR2 FYNNEI. The CDR3 DNA is TGTGCCAGCAGTGTCGGAGATACGCAGTATTTT. Its translation is CASSVGDTQYF. Based on the CDR3 plus reference TRBV2 and TRBJ2-3, the full variable domain is EPEVTQTPSHQVTQMGQEVILRCVPISNHLYFYWYRQILGQKVEFLVSFYNNEISEKSEIFDDQFSVERPDGSNFTLKIRSTKLEDSAMYFCASSVGDTQYFGPGTRLTVL.

This clone was observed a single time. The rearrangement joins TRBV7-2 to TRBJ1-1; TRBD1 matches 8 bases. Germline-derived CDR1 and CDR2 are SGHTA and FQGNSA. The V segment lost 2 bases and the J segment 5 bases; nucleotides outside the gene matches: 7. The CDR3 loop spans 15 amino acids. The CDR3: CASSLRYRGETEAFF. The CDR3 DNA follows: TGTGCCAGCAGCTTACGGTACAGGGGGGAGACTGAAGCTTTCTTT.

This clone was seen a few times. V usage is TRBV7-2 and J usage is TRBJ2-2; 10 positions agree with TRBD1. V trimming: 5 bases; J trimming: 5 bases; junction bases outside the gene matches: 8. CDR1 SGHTA and CDR2 FQGNSA come from the germline V gene. This CDR3 contains 16 residues. CDR3 coding DNA: TGTGCCAGCAGCGAGCAACCGGGACAGGGGACCGGGGAGCTGTTTTTT. This codes for CASSEQPGQGTGELFF.

The gene calls are TRBV10-3 and TRBJ1-2; a weak D match, TRBD1 (5 bases). Trimming pared 5 bases from V and 6 bases from J, leaving 16 bases between. CDR3 size: 14 residues. The germline gives CDR1 ENHRY, CDR2 SYGVKD. In nucleotides, the CDR3 is TGTGCCATCAGTAAGGACACGGGCGGGGATGGCTACACCTTC. It is translated as CAISKDTGGDGYTF.

The chain is built from TRBV5-4 and TRBJ2-3; no clear D gene. V gave up 4 bases and J gave up 2 bases, with 11 bases separating them. This CDR3 comprises 14 residues. Germline V CDR1 and CDR2: SGHNT, YYREEE (reference sequence). CDR3 sequence: CASSPPHNTDTQYF. CDR3 bases: TGTGCCAGCAGCCCCCCCCACAACACAGATACGCAGTATTTT.

This sequence joins TRBV10-3 and TRBJ1-1; tentative D call: TRBD1 (5 bases). Trimming pared 7 bases from V and 5 bases from J, leaving 11 bases between. This CDR3 comprises 12 residues. Per the germline V gene, CDR1 is ENHRY and CDR2 is SYGVKD. The chain's CDR3 is CAITGGGTEAFF. Written as DNA, the CDR3 is TGTGCCATCACCGGGGGAGGGACTGAAGCTTTCTTT.

V gene TRBV11-2 combines with J gene TRBJ2-7, with TRBD2 matching 10 bases. The V gene end was trimmed by 4 bases and the J gene end by 4 bases; junction bases not matched to a gene: 10. The CDR3 runs to 16 residues. Germline lookup yields CDR1 SGHAT and CDR2 FQNNGV. The CDR3 DNA sequence: TGTGCCAGCAGCTCCGGGAGCGGGAGGGCCGGGTACGAGCAGTACTTC. It is translated as CASSSGSGRAGYEQYF.

The V gene is TRBV11-2, the J gene TRBJ2-7, with TRBD1 matching over 8 bases. Unmatched junction bases numbered 7, after V lost 1 base and J lost 2 bases. CDR3 length: 16 amino acids. CDR1 and CDR2 from the germline V gene are SGHAT and FQNNGV. DNA for the CDR3: TGTGCCAGCAGCTTAGGGGCAGGGGGCAAGGCCTACGAGCAGTACTTC. Translated, it gives CASSLGAGGKAYEQYF.

In this sample, this clone turned up once. CDR3 in DNA: TGCAGTGCTAGTAGACTAGCGGGAAGGGGCTACGAGCAGTACTTC. It specifies CSASRLAGRGYEQYF. The rearrangement uses TRBV20-1 and TRBJ2-7; 11 nucleotides agree with TRBD2. CDR1 is DFQATT and CDR2 is SNEGSKA in the germline V gene (reference sequence). V gave up 3 bases and J gave up 3 bases; unmatched junction bases: 7. This CDR3 has 15 residues.

This chain connects TRBV10-3 to TRBJ1-1, with D possibly TRBD1 on 5 matching bases. The CDR3 covers 13 residues. V gave up 1 base and J gave up 5 bases, with 8 bases separating them. Germline loops: CDR1 ENHRY, CDR2 SYGVKD. DNA for the CDR3: TGTGCCATCAGTGAGTACGAGGGGACTGAAGCTTTCTTT. Translation: CAISEYEGTEAFF.

V is TRBV6-5 and J is TRBJ1-2; no reliable D call. The V end lost 10 bases, the J end lost 0 bases, and 12 bases lay between the germline ends. CDR3 length: 13 amino acids. Germline loops: CDR1 MNHEY, CDR2 SVGAGI. This chain's CDR3 is CAIMDGANYGYTF. The CDR3 DNA follows: TGTGCCATTATGGACGGAGCTAACTATGGCTACACCTTC.

The chain carries TRBV3-1 (or the pseudogene TRBV3-2) and TRBJ2-7; weak D call: TRBD2 (6 bases). Trimming shortened V by 4 bases and J by 2 bases, and 18 bases separated the two germline ends. There are 16 residues in the CDR3. The germline V gene encodes CDR1 LGHDT and CDR2 YNNKEL (reference sequence). The CDR3 region is CASSRPPGLTPYEQYF. The CDR3 region has the DNA TGTGCCAGCAGCCGTCCCCCGGGACTGACGCCCTACGAGCAGTACTTC.

CDR3 coding DNA: TGTGCCAGTAGTATAGCGGTTTATAGCAATCAGCCCCAGCATTTT. This encodes CASSIAVYSNQPQHF. This chain connects TRBV19 to TRBJ1-5; D call uncertain. CDR3 size: 15 residues. Germline V CDR1 and CDR2: LNHDA, SQIVND (reference sequence). Trimming took off 1 base at V and 0 bases at J, with 7 bases between the two ends.

The chain is built from TRBV18 and TRBJ2-4, with no clear D. The V and J ends lost 5 bases and 0 bases respectively, with 5 bases between them. Looked up from germline, CDR1 is KGHSH and CDR2 is LQKENI. This CDR3 region has 13 residues. The CDR3 loop reads CASSELAKNIQYF. The DNA for the CDR3 is TGTGCCAGCTCAGAACTAGCCAAAAACATTCAGTACTTC.

The rearrangement links TRBV3-1 (or the pseudogene TRBV3-2) to TRBJ2-7; D might be TRBD2 (7 bases). In germline, CDR1 is LGHDT, CDR2 YNNKEL (reference sequence). Trimming took 2 bases from V and 12 from J, leaving 17 bases between them. The CDR3 has 13 amino acids. CDR3 nucleotide sequence: TGTGCCAGCAGCCAATCGGGGGGCGGCCTCAGGTACTTC. Protein sequence: CASSQSGGGLRYF.

The gene calls are TRBV6-5 and TRBJ1-2, with D perhaps TRBD1 (6 bases). The CDR3 has 14 residues. V dropped 4 bases and J dropped 8 bases, with 17 bases sitting between them. Per germline, CDR1 MNHEY and CDR2 SVGAGI. The CDR3 sequence is CASSFVGSGAGYTF. The DNA for the CDR3 is TGTGCCAGCAGTTTCGTTGGGTCAGGGGCAGGCTACACCTTC.

In DNA form, the CDR3 reads TGTGCCAGCAGCTTAGCCAGGAGGGGTAGCAATCAGCCCCAGCATTTT. This codes for CASSLARRGSNQPQHF. The chain recombines TRBV13 with TRBJ1-5; D may be TRBD1 (5 bases). The CDR3 sequence is 16 residues long. V dropped 1 base and J dropped 0 bases, with 10 bases sitting between them. Germline V lookup: CDR1 PRHDT, CDR2 FYEKMQ (reference sequence).